Shown below are 32 T cell receptor beta chains from a single sample sequenced in a study of beta chain features in type 1 diabetes listed by TCRdb under 2018. Findings and caveats that apply to the study as a whole: A moderate but significant shortening of TCRB CDR3 length was observed in type 1 diabetes patients in all four CD4+ subsets.

Their cognate antigens are unknown. To prepare the library, the immunoSEQ multiplex PCR assay was applied. The entire amount of isolated RNA was reverse transcribed using the High Capacity cDNA Reverse Transcription Kit, so the sequenced TCRB transcripts were expressed ones. TCRdb provides this immuneACCESS table in a form limited to in-frame rearrangements. Some clones are lacking; in checked studies, under half of them reflect an unresolved V gene, and why the rest are absent is not known. In all, the sample holds under 150,000 clones, and about 18% of those were seen once. The top ten constitute 2.6% of the sample. Sequenced material: central memory CD4+ T cells from blood. These receptors were collected from a man between 18 and 35 years old with type 1 diabetes.

This clone showed up just a few times. V gene TRBV7-2 combines with J gene TRBJ2-5; 7 bases align to TRBD1. The CDR3 totals 15 residues. With 4 bases clipped from V and 2 bases from J, the junction kept 7 bases outside the gene matches. Looked up from germline, CDR1 is SGHTA and CDR2 is FQGNSA. Written as DNA, the CDR3 is TGTGCCAGCAGCTCAAGGACAGGCCTTCAAGAGACCCAGTACTTC. Translating it yields CASSSRTGLQETQYF.

This chain links TRBV10-2 with TRBJ1-2; D ambiguous. There are 14 residues in the CDR3. The germline V and J ends were trimmed by 6 bases and 0 bases, with 11 bases remaining between them. CDR1 WSHSY and CDR2 SAAADI come from the germline V gene. In DNA form, the CDR3 reads TGCGCCAGCAGGGATCCCGGGGCTAACTATGGCTACACCTTC. Translated, it gives CASRDPGANYGYTF.

The chain links TRBV7-2 to TRBJ2-3; the D gene is possibly TRBD1 (6 bases). CDR3 length: 15 residues. CDR1 and CDR2 from the germline V gene are SGHTA and FQGNSA. Trimming removed 5 bases from V and 2 bases from J, with 14 bases in between. The DNA of the CDR3 is TGTGCCAGCAGCCAGGACAGTACCCACACAGATACGCAGTATTTT. It yields the protein CASSQDSTHTDTQYF.

V is TRBV29-1 and J is TRBJ2-3; 8 bases fit TRBD2. The germline V gene has CDR1 SQVTM and CDR2 ANQGSEA. V shed 5 bases, J shed 4 bases, and the junction held 5 bases outside the gene matches. This CDR3 is 13 amino acids long. The CDR3 bases are TGCAGCGTTAGCGGGAGAGGAGCAGATACGCAGTATTTT. Translation: CSVSGRGADTQYF.

The chain employs TRBV19 and TRBJ1-1; D perhaps matches TRBD1 (5 bases). Trimming stripped 3 bases from V and 1 base from J, with 12 bases between. The CDR3 runs to 15 residues. Per germline, CDR1 LNHDA and CDR2 SQIVND (reference sequence). The CDR3 region is CASSMEAGRNTEAFF. CDR3 bases: TGTGCCAGTAGTATGGAGGCAGGGCGGAACACTGAAGCTTTCTTT.

This chain connects TRBV27 to TRBJ2-2, with 8 bases matching TRBD2. Germline loops: CDR1 MNHEY, CDR2 SMNVEV (reference sequence). The CDR3 runs to 17 residues. With V trimmed by 5 bases and J by 7 bases, 15 bases remained unmatched. The CDR3 region is CASSPTLVRGASGELFF. The CDR3 nucleotides are TGTGCCAGCAGTCCCACCCTGGTGCGGGGGGCGAGCGGGGAGCTGTTTTTT.

This chain joins TRBV20-1 and TRBJ1-5; possible D gene TRBD1, 5 bases. The CDR3 length is 11 residues. The germline V gene has CDR1 DFQATT and CDR2 SNEGSKA (reference sequence). The V gene lost 8 bases and the J gene lost 11 bases, with 16 bases spanning the gap. The CDR3 DNA reads TGCAGTCTTCCGAGGGGTGAAGCCCAGCATTTT. Translated: CSLPRGEAQHF.

This clone has only a few counts. The chain links TRBV7-2 to TRBJ2-7; D could derive from TRBD1 or TRBD2 (6 bases each). The CDR3 contains 13 residues. V was trimmed by 2 bases and J by 4 bases, leaving 9 bases between them. Germline V gene sequence: CDR1 SGHTA, CDR2 FQGNSA. For the CDR3, the DNA is TGTGCCAGCAGCTTAATAGGGGGGTACGAGCAGTACTTC. It is translated as CASSLIGGYEQYF. The whole variable domain, filled in from reference TRBV7-2 and TRBJ2-7, reads GAGVSQSPSNKVTEKGKDVELRCDPISGHTALYWYRQSLGQGLEFLIYFQGNSAPDKSGLPSDRFSAERTGGSVSTLTIQRTQQEDSAVYLCASSLIGGYEQYFGPGTRLTVT.

The rearrangement uses TRBV11-2 and TRBJ1-2; possible D gene TRBD1, 5 bases. CDR1 and CDR2 from the germline V gene are SGHAT and FQNNGV. Trimming left V 4 bases short and J 0 bases short, with 12 bases between. The CDR3 spans 15 residues. CDR3 in DNA: TGTGCCAGCAGCTCCGACAGCCTAACTAACTATGGCTACACCTTC. This gives the protein CASSSDSLTNYGYTF.

This clone occurred a few times. The chain uses TRBV18 and TRBJ1-5; possible D gene TRBD1, 5 bases. There are 13 residues in the CDR3. The V end was cut by 6 bases, the J end by 2 bases, with 8 bases between. Germline CDR1 is KGHSH and CDR2 is LQKENI. CDR3 residues: CASSREGNQPQHF. The CDR3 DNA reads as TGTGCCAGCTCCAGGGAGGGCAATCAGCCCCAGCATTTT.

This clone was observed many times. The V gene is TRBV5-4, the J gene TRBJ2-2; no clear D. V shed 3 bases and J shed 6 bases, with 9 bases lying between them. The germline gives CDR1 SGHNT, CDR2 YYREEE (reference sequence). The CDR3 has 13 amino acids. CDR3 DNA: TGTGCCAGCAGCTACTCTAGAGCCGGGGAGCTGTTTTTT. Protein: CASSYSRAGELFF.

The chain has TRBV2 and TRBJ1-6; a weak D match, TRBD1 (5 bases). Per the germline V gene, CDR1 is SNHLY and CDR2 is FYNNEI. V shed 2 bases and J shed 10 bases, with 9 bases lying between them. CDR3 length: 13 amino acids. CDR3 sequence reads: CASSEQGGSPLHF. DNA of the CDR3: TGTGCCAGCAGTGAACAGGGTGGGTCACCCCTCCACTTT. The variable domain in full, completed from reference TRBV2 and TRBJ1-6, reads EPEVTQTPSHQVTQMGQEVILRCVPISNHLYFYWYRQILGQKVEFLVSFYNNEISEKSEIFDDQFSVERPDGSNFTLKIRSTKLEDSAMYFCASSEQGGSPLHFGNGTRLTVT.

This clone has more than one count but fewer than ten. The rearrangement links TRBV30 to TRBJ2-7; D not certain. Per the germline V gene, CDR1 is GTSNPN and CDR2 is SVGIG (reference sequence). This CDR3 region has 13 residues. Trimming took off 3 bases at V and 0 bases at J, with 9 bases between the two ends. The CDR3 sequence is CAWRQGRSYEQYF. The CDR3 nucleotides are TGTGCCTGGAGACAAGGGCGCTCCTACGAGCAGTACTTC.

V and J are TRBV6-5 and TRBJ1-6; D perhaps matches TRBD1 (5 bases). The CDR3 loop spans 15 amino acids. Deletions cut 2 bases from V and 4 bases from J, with 9 bases between. Looked up from germline, CDR1 is MNHEY and CDR2 is SVGAGI. This CDR3 reads CASSYAQGYNSPLHF. The CDR3 bases are TGTGCCAGCAGTTACGCGCAGGGTTATAATTCACCCCTCCACTTT.

This clone was detected only a few times. The V and J genes are TRBV21-1 and TRBJ1-1; the listed D gene, TRBD1, was not tested against the DNA. TRBV21-1 is a known pseudogene. CDR3 length equals 11 residues. This CDR3 is CASSKATEAFF. Written as DNA, the CDR3 is TGTGCCAGCAGCAAGGCCACTGAAGCTTTCTTT.

In this sample, this clone turned up a few times. The chain employs TRBV23-1 and TRBJ1-6, with TRBD1 matching 7 bases. TRBV23-1 qualifies as an ORF whose function is uncertain. There are 14 residues in the CDR3. V lost 6 bases to trimming and J lost 7 bases; unmatched junction nucleotides: 6. The CDR3 nucleotides are TGCGCCAGCAGCCCGACAGGGTACAATTCACCCCTCCACTTT. Protein sequence: CASSPTGYNSPLHF.

This chain uses TRBV28 with TRBJ2-3, with D hard to call. The germline V gene encodes CDR1 MDHEN and CDR2 SYDVKM. The ends were cut back, 3 bases at V and 14 bases at J, with 9 bases in the middle. CDR3 size: 10 residues. For the CDR3, the DNA is TGTGCCAGCAGTTTGGATCAAAGGTATTTT. Translating it yields CASSLDQRYF.

This clone has more than one count but fewer than ten. This sequence joins TRBV6-5 and TRBJ2-3; D uncertain. The V end was cut by 2 bases, the J end by 1 base, with 7 bases between. The CDR3 contains 14 residues. In germline, CDR1 is MNHEY, CDR2 SVGAGI. For the CDR3, the DNA is TGTGCCAGCAGTTACCTCACCCGCACAGATACGCAGTATTTT. Residues: CASSYLTRTDTQYF.

V gene TRBV9 combines with J gene TRBJ1-3, with D possibly matching TRBD1 (5 bases). The CDR3 loop spans 15 amino acids. V lost 3 bases to trimming and J lost 0 bases, with 10 bases between them. Germline V gene sequence: CDR1 SGDLS, CDR2 YYNGEE. As DNA, the CDR3 is TGTGCCAGCAGCGGATGGGGCGTCTCTGGAAACACCATATATTTT. It codes for CASSGWGVSGNTIYF. Supplemented by reference TRBV9 and TRBJ1-3, the full variable domain reads DSGVTQTPKHLITATGQRVTLRCSPRSGDLSVYWYQQSLDQGLQFLIQYYNGEERAKGNILERFSAQQFPDLHSELNLSSLELGDSALYFCASSGWGVSGNTIYFGEGSWLTVV.

In its sample, this clone was seen a few times. The chain employs TRBV6-5 and TRBJ2-5; 8 nucleotides agree with TRBD1. Germline values: CDR1 MNHEY, CDR2 SVGAGI. The CDR3 is 15 amino acids. V gave up 5 bases and J gave up 3 bases; unmatched junction bases: 8. The CDR3 loop reads CASSHLGQGKETQYF. The DNA for the CDR3 is TGTGCCAGCAGTCATTTAGGACAGGGTAAAGAGACCCAGTACTTC.

This clone turned up a few times. The rearrangement links TRBV29-1 to TRBJ2-2; D is unclear. V lost 8 bases and J lost 5, with 9 bases in between. CDR1 is SQVTM and CDR2 is ANQGSEA in the germline V gene. This CDR3 region has 11 residues. CDR3 protein: CSRELTGELFF. The CDR3 DNA sequence: TGCAGCCGCGAGTTAACCGGGGAGCTGTTTTTT.

This clone was detected a few times. The V call is TRBV28, the J call TRBJ1-5; 8 bases line up with TRBD1. The V segment lost 5 bases and the J segment 7 bases; nucleotides outside the gene matches: 10. The CDR3 is made up of 15 amino acids. CDR1 is MDHEN and CDR2 is SYDVKM in the germline V gene. The CDR3 DNA reads TGTGCCAGCAGTCTTCTGGCAGGGGGCTTCCAGCCCCAGCATTTT. Protein: CASSLLAGGFQPQHF.

The DNA for the CDR3 is TGTGCCTCCCAGGGAAGGACCGAGTCGGGGACTGAAGCTTTCTTT. Protein: CASQGRTESGTEAFF. V usage is TRBV10-3 and J usage is TRBJ1-1; tentatively, D is TRBD1 (5 bases). The CDR3 is made up of 15 amino acids. V was cut by 11 bases and J by 5 bases, with 24 bases left in between. In germline, CDR1 is ENHRY, CDR2 SYGVKD.

CDR3 amino acids: CASSDGPKETQYF. CDR3 DNA: TGCGCCAGCAGTGACGGCCCCAAAGAGACCCAGTACTTC. The V gene is TRBV10-2, the J gene TRBJ2-5; D is undetermined. V was trimmed by 3 bases and J by 3 bases, leaving 8 bases between them. Germline V gives CDR1 WSHSY, CDR2 SAAADI. This CDR3 contains 13 residues.

V is TRBV7-6 and J is TRBJ2-5; TRBD2 matches 16 bases. V shed 1 base and J 4 bases; nucleotides not matched to a gene: 3. The CDR3 is made up of 17 amino acids. Germline assignment: CDR1 SGHVS and CDR2 FNYEAQ. The CDR3 coding sequence is TGTGCCAGCAGCTTAGAAGGGACTAGCGGGAGGGGAGAGACCCAGTACTTC. This sequence encodes CASSLEGTSGRGETQYF.

The sample holds a few counts of this clone. DNA of the CDR3: TGTGCCAGCAGCTCATTTCCGGGACAGTCGAGCCGGGAAAACATTCAGTACTTC. Its protein product is CASSSFPGQSSRENIQYF. The chain joins TRBV7-2 to TRBJ2-4, with 7 bases lining up with TRBD1. Trimming took 4 bases from V and 5 from J; bases not matched to a gene: 17. CDR3 size: 18 residues. Per germline, CDR1 SGHTA and CDR2 FQGNSA. The full variable domain, in which reference TRBV7-2 and TRBJ2-4 provide the parts outside the CDR3, is GAGVSQSPSNKVTEKGKDVELRCDPISGHTALYWYRQSLGQGLEFLIYFQGNSAPDKSGLPSDRFSAERTGGSVSTLTIQRTQQEDSAVYLCASSSFPGQSSRENIQYFGAGTRLSVL.

This clone has only a few counts. This chain links TRBV29-1 with TRBJ1-5; D possibly corresponds to TRBD1 (5 bases). In germline, CDR1 is SQVTM, CDR2 ANQGSEA. V was trimmed by 4 bases and J by 1 base, leaving 11 bases between them. This CDR3 is built from 14 residues. CDR3 amino acids: CSVAREGSNQPQHF. The CDR3 DNA follows: TGCAGCGTTGCCAGGGAAGGGAGCAATCAGCCCCAGCATTTT.

In its sample, this clone was seen a few times. With a far larger clone one base away, a read error is the likely cause. The chain couples TRBV7-3 to TRBJ1-1; D is ambiguous. The CDR3 has 13 residues. CDR1 and CDR2 (germline): SGHTA, FQGTGA. DNA for the CDR3: TGTTCCAGCTCTGCGGGCCATAACACTGAAGCTTTCTTT. Its translation is CSSSAGHNTEAFF.

This clone appeared many times. The V and J genes are TRBV19 and TRBJ2-5; 10 bases line up with TRBD2. From germline, CDR1 is LNHDA and CDR2 SQIVND (reference sequence). V was pared by 6 bases and J by 5 bases, with 12 bases of the junction left unmatched. The CDR3 totals 16 residues. The CDR3, as DNA: TGTGCCAGTAGCCAAACCCCTAGCGGGAGCTTCGAGACCCAGTACTTC. It specifies CASSQTPSGSFETQYF.

This clone has ten or more counts. This rearrangement joins TRBV7-2 to TRBJ2-3, with 11 bases matching TRBD2. J was trimmed by 2 bases and V by 5 bases; bases with no gene match: 6. The length of the CDR3 is 16 residues. Germline lookup yields CDR1 SGHTA and CDR2 FQGNSA. CDR3 protein: CASSPGTSGPTDTQYF. The CDR3 DNA reads as TGTGCCAGCAGCCCCGGGACTAGCGGTCCCACAGATACGCAGTATTTT.

V gene TRBV30 combines with J gene TRBJ1-3; D gene ambiguous. V gave up 5 bases and J gave up 4 bases, with 12 bases separating them. The germline CDR1 and CDR2 sequences are GTSNPN and SVGIG (reference sequence). This CDR3 has 13 residues. CDR3 amino acids: CAWSSVVGNTIYF. In nucleotides, the CDR3 is TGTGCCTGGTCTTCAGTGGTGGGAAACACCATATATTTT.

This clone has just a few counts. The chain recombines TRBV6-5 with TRBJ1-4, with D possibly TRBD1 on 5 matching bases. Trimming removed 5 bases from V and 3 bases from J, with 13 bases in between. This CDR3 has 15 amino acids. The germline CDR1 and CDR2 sequences are MNHEY and SVGAGI. CDR3 nucleotide sequence: TGTGCCAGCAGTCTACTGGCAGGGCCTAATGAAAAACTGTTTTTT. Encoded protein: CASSLLAGPNEKLFF.